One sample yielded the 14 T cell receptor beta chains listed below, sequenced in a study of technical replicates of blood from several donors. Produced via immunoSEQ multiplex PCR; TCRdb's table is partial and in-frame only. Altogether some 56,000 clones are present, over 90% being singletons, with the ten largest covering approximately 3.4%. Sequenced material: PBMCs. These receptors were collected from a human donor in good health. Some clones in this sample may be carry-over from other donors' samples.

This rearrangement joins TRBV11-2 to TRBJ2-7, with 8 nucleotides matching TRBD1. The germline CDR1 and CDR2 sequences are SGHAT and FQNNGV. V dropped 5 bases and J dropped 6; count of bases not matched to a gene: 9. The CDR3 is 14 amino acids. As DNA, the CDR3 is TGTGCCAGCAGCACTGTCCAGGGGGCGTTCGAGCAGTACTTC. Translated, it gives CASSTVQGAFEQYF.

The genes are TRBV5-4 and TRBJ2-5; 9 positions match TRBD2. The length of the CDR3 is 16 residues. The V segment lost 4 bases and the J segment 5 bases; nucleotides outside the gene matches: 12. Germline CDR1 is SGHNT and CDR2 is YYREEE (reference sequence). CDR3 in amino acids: CASSPGLAGFRETQYF. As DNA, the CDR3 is TGTGCCAGCAGCCCGGGTCTAGCGGGGTTTAGGGAGACCCAGTACTTC.

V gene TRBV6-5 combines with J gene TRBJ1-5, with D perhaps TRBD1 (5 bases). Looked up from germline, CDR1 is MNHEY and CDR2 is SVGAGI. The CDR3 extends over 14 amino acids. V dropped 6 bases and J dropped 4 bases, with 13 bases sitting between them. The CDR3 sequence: CASRNGGGNQPQHF. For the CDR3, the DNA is TGTGCCAGCAGAAACGGGGGGGGGAATCAGCCCCAGCATTTT.

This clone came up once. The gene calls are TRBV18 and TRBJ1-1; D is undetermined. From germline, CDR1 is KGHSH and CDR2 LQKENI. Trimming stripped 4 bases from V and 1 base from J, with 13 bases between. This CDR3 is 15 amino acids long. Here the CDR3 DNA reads TGTGCCAGCTCACAAGGACTGCCTTCGAACACTGAAGCTTTCTTT. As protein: CASSQGLPSNTEAFF.

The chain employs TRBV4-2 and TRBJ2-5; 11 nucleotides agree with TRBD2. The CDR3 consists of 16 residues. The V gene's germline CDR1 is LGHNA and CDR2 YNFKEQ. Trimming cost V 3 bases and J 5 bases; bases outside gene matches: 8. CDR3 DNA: TGTGCCAGCAGCCAGGTAGCGGGAGGGCCTTGGGAGACCCAGTACTTC. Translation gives CASSQVAGGPWETQYF.

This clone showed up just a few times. The CDR3 nucleotides are TGTGCCAGCAGCCCCGAGGGCCGCCCTGAAGCTTTCTTT. Translation gives CASSPEGRPEAFF. V usage is TRBV7-9 and J usage is TRBJ1-1; D not resolved. Germline CDR1 reads SEHNR; CDR2 reads FQNEAQ (reference sequence). Trimming removed 5 bases at V and 6 bases at J, with 13 bases between. The CDR3 sequence is 13 residues long. The full variable domain, in which reference TRBV7-9 and TRBJ1-1 provide the parts outside the CDR3, is DTGVSQNPRHKITKRGQNVTFRCDPISEHNRLYWYRQTLGQGPEFLTYFQNEAQLEKSRLLSDRFSAERPKGSFSTLEIQRTEQGDSAMYLCASSPEGRPEAFFGQGTRLTVV.

CDR3 bases: TGTGCCAGCAGTTCAAGGACAGGGCTCCGCTCTGGGGCCAACGTCCTGACTTTC. Translating gives CASSSRTGLRSGANVLTF. The V and J genes are TRBV27 and TRBJ2-6, with 8 bases that match TRBD1. Germline loops: CDR1 MNHEY, CDR2 SMNVEV (reference sequence). V was clipped by 4 bases and J by 0 bases; unmatched bases: 8. The CDR3 has 18 residues. Variable domain in full (rest from reference TRBV27 and TRBJ2-6): EAQVTQNPRYLITVTGKKLTVTCSQNMNHEYMSWYRQDPGLGLRQIYYSMNVEVTDKGDVPEGYKVSRKEKRNFPLILESPSPNQTSLYFCASSSRTGLRSGANVLTFGAGSRLTVL.

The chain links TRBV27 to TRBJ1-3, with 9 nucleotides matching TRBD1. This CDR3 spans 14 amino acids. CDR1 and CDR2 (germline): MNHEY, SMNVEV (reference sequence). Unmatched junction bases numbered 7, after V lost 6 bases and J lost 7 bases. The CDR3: CASSPGQGRNTIYF. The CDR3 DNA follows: TGTGCCAGCAGCCCCGGACAGGGGAGGAACACCATATATTTT.

CDR3 residues: CAIRELQIMNTEAFF. CDR3 coding DNA: TGTGCCATCAGGGAATTACAGATAATGAACACTGAAGCTTTCTTT. The J gene is TRBJ1-1, the V gene TRBV10-3; D is uncertain. There are 15 residues in the CDR3. Trimming removed 6 bases at V and 0 bases at J, with 14 bases between. The germline V gene encodes CDR1 ENHRY and CDR2 SYGVKD.

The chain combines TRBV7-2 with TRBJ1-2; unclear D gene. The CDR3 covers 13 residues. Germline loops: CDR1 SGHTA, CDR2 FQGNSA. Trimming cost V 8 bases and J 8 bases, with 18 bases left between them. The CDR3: CASGLISDWGYTF. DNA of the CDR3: TGTGCCAGCGGCCTCATCTCCGATTGGGGCTACACCTTC.

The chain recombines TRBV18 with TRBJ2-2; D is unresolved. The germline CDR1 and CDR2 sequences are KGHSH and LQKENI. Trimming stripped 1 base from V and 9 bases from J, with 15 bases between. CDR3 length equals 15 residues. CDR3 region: CASSPRDPGPRELFF. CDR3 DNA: TGTGCCAGCTCACCACGAGATCCGGGTCCAAGGGAGCTGTTTTTT.

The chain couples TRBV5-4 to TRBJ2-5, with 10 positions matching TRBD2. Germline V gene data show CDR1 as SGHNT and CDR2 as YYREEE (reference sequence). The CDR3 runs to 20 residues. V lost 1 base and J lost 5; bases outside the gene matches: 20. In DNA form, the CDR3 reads TGTGCCAGCAGCTTGAAGAAAAGCGGGGGGGCCCGGGTCTTCGTCGAGACCCAGTACTTC. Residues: CASSLKKSGGARVFVETQYF. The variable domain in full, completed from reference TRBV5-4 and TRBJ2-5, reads ETGVTQSPTHLIKTRGQQVTLRCSSQSGHNTVSWYQQALGQGPQFIFQYYREEENGRGNFPPRFSGLQFPNYSSELNVNALELDDSALYLCASSLKKSGGARVFVETQYFGPGTRLLVL.

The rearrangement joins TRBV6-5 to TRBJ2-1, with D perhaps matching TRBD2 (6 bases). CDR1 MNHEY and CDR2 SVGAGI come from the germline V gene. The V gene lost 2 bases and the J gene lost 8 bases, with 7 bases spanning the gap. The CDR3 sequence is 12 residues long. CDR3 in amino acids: CASSYGGDEQFF. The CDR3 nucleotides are TGTGCCAGCAGTTACGGCGGGGATGAGCAGTTCTTC.

The CDR3 coding sequence is TGTGCCAGCAGCTTAATAGGACAGGGCACTGAAGCTTTCTTT. It is translated as CASSLIGQGTEAFF. The rearrangement joins TRBV5-5 to TRBJ1-1; 8 nucleotides line up with TRBD1. The CDR3 is 14 amino acids. The germline V gene encodes CDR1 SGHKS and CDR2 YYEKEE (reference sequence). V trimming: 2 bases; J trimming: 4 bases; junction bases outside the gene matches: 4.